Below are 32 T cell receptor beta chains sequenced from a single sample in a study of blood T cell repertoires in COVID-19 (dated by TCRdb to the early 2020s). Library construction relied on the immunoSEQ multiplex PCR assay. As stored in TCRdb, this immuneACCESS dataset retains in-frame rearrangements with V and J assigned. A fraction of the clones does not appear; measured against another copy, unresolved V genes explain less than half of the discrepancy, and the remainder lacks a known reason. In all, the sample holds around 300,000 clones, and 85% to 90% of those were seen once. Together, the top ten hold 3% to 4.5% of the sample. The specimen was peripheral blood. These receptors were collected from a middle-aged woman with acute or convalescent COVID-19.

This sequence joins TRBV5-1 and TRBJ1-2; TRBD1 is a possible D gene (5 bases). CDR3 length: 14 residues. Trimming took 0 bases from V and 6 from J, leaving 12 bases between them. Per the germline V gene, CDR1 is SGHRS and CDR2 is YFSETQ. The CDR3 is CASSLESGFDGYTF. The CDR3 region has the DNA TGCGCCAGCAGCTTGGAGTCAGGGTTCGATGGCTACACCTTC.

V usage is TRBV2 and J usage is TRBJ1-4, with 9 bases aligning to TRBD1. Germline values: CDR1 SNHLY, CDR2 FYNNEI. There are 15 residues in the CDR3. Trimming removed 2 bases from V and 11 bases from J; junction bases left unmatched: 9. The CDR3 DNA sequence: TGTGCCAGCAGTGAATTGGGGGGACAGGGCGGGAAACTGTTTTTT. Translation: CASSELGGQGGKLFF. The whole variable domain, remainder taken from reference TRBV2 and TRBJ1-4, is EPEVTQTPSHQVTQMGQEVILRCVPISNHLYFYWYRQILGQKVEFLVSFYNNEISEKSEIFDDQFSVERPDGSNFTLKIRSTKLEDSAMYFCASSELGGQGGKLFFGSGTQLSVL.

This chain uses TRBV18 with TRBJ1-2, with D possibly TRBD1 on 5 matching bases. V dropped 5 bases and J dropped 4 bases, with 17 bases sitting between them. This CDR3 region has 15 residues. CDR1 and CDR2 from the germline V gene are KGHSH and LQKENI. For the CDR3, the DNA is TGTGCCAGCTCATCAGCCCAGCGGGGGGTCTATGGCTACACCTTC. It encodes CASSSAQRGVYGYTF.

This chain joins TRBV9 and TRBJ1-6; D may be TRBD1 (6 bases). Per the germline V gene, CDR1 is SGDLS and CDR2 is YYNGEE. This CDR3 contains 14 residues. V lost 3 bases and J 10 bases, leaving 14 bases between the germline ends. The DNA for the CDR3 is TGTGCCAGCAGCGAACAGGGTGGATACTCACCCCTCCACTTT. This encodes CASSEQGGYSPLHF.

The chain has TRBV6-5 and TRBJ1-1; D perhaps matches TRBD1 (5 bases). The CDR3 length is 15 residues. CDR1 is MNHEY and CDR2 is SVGAGI in the germline V gene. V was clipped by 7 bases and J by 0 bases, with 15 bases between them. The CDR3 DNA sequence: TGTGCCAGCAATCCGCAGGGTTTTATGAACACTGAAGCTTTCTTT. Translated, it gives CASNPQGFMNTEAFF.

The chain's CDR3 is CASTRGSSRVEQFF. CDR3 nucleotide sequence: TGTGCCAGCACCCGAGGGAGTAGCCGGGTTGAGCAGTTCTTC. This sequence joins TRBV3-1 (or the pseudogene TRBV3-2) and TRBJ2-1; TRBD2 is a possible D gene (5 bases). The CDR3 runs 14 residues. V shed 7 bases and J shed 9 bases, with 19 bases lying between them. In germline, CDR1 is LGHDT, CDR2 YNNKEL (reference sequence).

The V and J genes are TRBV19 and TRBJ1-1; D perhaps matches TRBD1 (6 bases). Germline lookup yields CDR1 LNHDA and CDR2 SQIVND (reference sequence). The CDR3 runs 13 residues. Trimming removed 8 bases at V and 2 bases at J, with 12 bases between. The CDR3 DNA sequence: TGTGCCAGTGGGCGGACAGCAAACACTGAAGCTTTCTTT. This encodes CASGRTANTEAFF.

CDR3 bases: TGTGCCAGCAGCCAATGGGACAGCCCTGAAGCTTTCTTT. This codes for CASSQWDSPEAFF. This chain uses TRBV7-8 with TRBJ1-1; 7 bases match TRBD1. V lost 5 bases, J lost 6 bases, and 6 bases stayed unmatched. Germline V lookup: CDR1 SGHVS, CDR2 FQNEAQ. The CDR3 sequence is 13 residues long.

The rearrangement uses TRBV6-2 or TRBV6-3 and TRBJ2-4; 15 nucleotides match TRBD2. Germline loops: CDR1 MNHEY, CDR2 SVGEGT. The CDR3 is 17 amino acids. J gave up 4 bases and V 3 bases, and 4 bases lay outside the gene matches. This CDR3 reads CASSYGTSGGPKNIQYF. The CDR3 region has the DNA TGTGCCAGCAGTTATGGGACTAGCGGGGGGCCGAAAAACATTCAGTACTTC.

This chain uses TRBV14 with TRBJ2-2; D unclear. The germline CDR1 and CDR2 sequences are SGHDN and FVKESK. The CDR3 is 14 amino acids. Trimming pared 2 bases from V and 6 bases from J, leaving 10 bases between. Here the CDR3 reads CASSQRSVSGELFF. As DNA, the CDR3 is TGTGCCAGCAGCCAAAGATCGGTATCCGGGGAGCTGTTTTTT.

The gene calls are TRBV24-1 and TRBJ2-7; D is perhaps TRBD2 (5 bases). Germline V gene sequence: CDR1 KGHDR, CDR2 SFDVKD. This CDR3 comprises 12 residues. The V gene lost 9 bases and the J gene lost 5 bases, with 13 bases spanning the gap. The CDR3 DNA sequence: TGTGCCACCGTGGGAGTAGCCCACGAGCAGTACGTC. It is translated as CATVGVAHEQYV.

The chain recombines TRBV2 with TRBJ1-5; D ambiguous. This CDR3 comprises 13 residues. CDR1 is SNHLY and CDR2 is FYNNEI in the germline V gene. The germline V and J ends were trimmed by 6 bases and 6 bases, with 12 bases remaining between them. CDR3 bases: TGTGCCAGCAGCCGAAGGGAGCGTCAGCCCCAGCATTTT. It specifies CASSRRERQPQHF.

The rearrangement links TRBV7-8 to TRBJ2-2, with TRBD1 matching 7 bases. This CDR3 has 16 residues. Unmatched junction bases numbered 2, after V lost 1 base and J lost 0 bases. Germline assignment: CDR1 SGHVS and CDR2 FQNEAQ. The CDR3 loop reads CASSLVGQPNTGELFF. The DNA of the CDR3 is TGTGCCAGCAGCTTAGTGGGACAGCCGAACACCGGGGAGCTGTTTTTT. Based on the CDR3 plus reference TRBV7-8 and TRBJ2-2, the full variable domain is GAGVSQSPRYKVAKRGQDVALRCDPISGHVSLFWYQQALGQGPEFLTYFQNEAQLDKSGLPSDRFFAERPEGSVSTLKIQRTQQEDSAVYLCASSLVGQPNTGELFFGEGSRLTVL.

The rearrangement joins TRBV28 to TRBJ1-2; 8 bases map to TRBD1. V shed 3 bases, J shed 5 bases, and the junction held 11 bases outside the gene matches. The CDR3 extends over 16 amino acids. Germline V CDR1 and CDR2: MDHEN, SYDVKM. In DNA, the CDR3 is TGTGCCAGCAGTTTCCCCGGGACAGGTGTTTTGTATGGCTACACCTTC. Protein sequence: CASSFPGTGVLYGYTF.

The chain joins TRBV11-2 to TRBJ2-5; D ambiguous. The CDR3 is 14 residues long. The V end lost 1 base, the J end lost 1 base, and 7 bases lay between the germline ends. Germline CDR1 reads SGHAT; CDR2 reads FQNNGV. Written as DNA, the CDR3 is TGTGCCAGCAGCTTAGGAACAGTCCAAGAGACCCAGTACTTC. It codes for CASSLGTVQETQYF.

This clone was seen a single time. J is TRBJ2-2 and V is TRBV5-4; 7 bases map to TRBD1. The CDR3 consists of 16 residues. Trimming cost V 5 bases and J 7 bases; bases outside gene matches: 14. Germline values: CDR1 SGHNT, CDR2 YYREEE (reference sequence). CDR3 in amino acids: CASRVVVGGEDGELFF. As DNA, the CDR3 is TGTGCCAGCAGAGTGGTAGTAGGGGGCGAGGACGGGGAGCTGTTTTTT. The variable domain in full, with the rest retrieved from reference TRBV5-4 and TRBJ2-2, is ETGVTQSPTHLIKTRGQQVTLRCSSQSGHNTVSWYQQALGQGPQFIFQYYREEENGRGNFPPRFSGLQFPNYSSELNVNALELDDSALYLCASRVVVGGEDGELFFGEGSRLTVL.

The chain joins TRBV6-5 to TRBJ1-2, with TRBD1 matching over 10 bases. Trimming removed 5 bases from V and 2 bases from J; junction bases left unmatched: 5. CDR1 and CDR2 (germline): MNHEY, SVGAGI. The CDR3 has 15 residues. CDR3 amino acids: CASSPPGQGNYGYTF. In DNA form, the CDR3 reads TGTGCCAGCAGTCCCCCGGGACAGGGGAACTATGGCTACACCTTC.

The chain recombines TRBV19 with TRBJ2-3, with TRBD2 identical over 7 bases. After removal of 6 bases from V and 0 bases from J, the junction contained 0 bases not matched to a gene. Germline values: CDR1 LNHDA, CDR2 SQIVND (reference sequence). This CDR3 has 13 residues. The CDR3: CASRAGSTDTQYF. The CDR3 coding sequence is TGTGCCAGTAGAGCGGGGAGCACAGATACGCAGTATTTT. Full variable domain (outside the CDR3, taken from reference TRBV19 and TRBJ2-3): DGGITQSPKYLFRKEGQNVTLSCEQNLNHDAMYWYRQDPGQGLRLIYYSQIVNDFQKGDIAEGYSVSREKKESFPLTVTSAQKNPTAFYLCASRAGSTDTQYFGPGTRLTVL.

The chain recombines TRBV7-3 with TRBJ1-2; tentatively, D is TRBD1 (5 bases). V shed 6 bases and J shed 4 bases, with 12 bases lying between them. This CDR3 is built from 13 residues. The germline V gene encodes CDR1 SGHTA and CDR2 FQGTGA. The CDR3 DNA is TGTGCCAGCAGTGAAGGGGTTGGCTATGGCTACACCTTC. Encoded protein: CASSEGVGYGYTF.

Turning to this clone: Other DNA sequences in this specimen translate into the identical CDR3. This chain links TRBV5-1 with TRBJ2-3; TRBD2 matches 16 bases. CDR3 size: 19 residues. Trimming at V came to 4 bases and at J to 1 base, leaving 9 bases not matched to a gene. In germline, CDR1 is SGHRS, CDR2 YFSETQ. DNA of the CDR3: TGCGCCAGCAGCCCACCGGGACTAGCGGGGGGGCCCCGCACAGATACGCAGTATTTT. Encoded protein: CASSPPGLAGGPRTDTQYF.

The chain couples TRBV19 to TRBJ1-1; 7 positions agree with TRBD1. The V and J ends lost 6 bases and 6 bases, in that order; junction bases with no gene match: 7. Germline V lookup: CDR1 LNHDA, CDR2 SQIVND (reference sequence). This CDR3 contains 13 residues. CDR3 nucleotides: TGTGCCAGTAGCTTGACAGGGACCGCTGAAGCTTTCTTT. Amino acids: CASSLTGTAEAFF.

This rearrangement joins TRBV5-1 to TRBJ1-6, with TRBD1 matching 8 bases. The CDR3 contains 15 residues. CDR1 and CDR2 (germline): SGHRS, YFSETQ. V was pared by 3 bases and J by 10 bases, with 9 bases of the junction left unmatched. CDR3 coding DNA: TGCGCCAGCAGCTGGACAGGGCGGGAACGATCACCCCTCCACTTT. As protein: CASSWTGRERSPLHF.

This clone showed up just once. DNA for the CDR3: TGTGCCAGCAGTTTCCAAGTCGAGTATGGCTACACCTTC. This encodes CASSFQVEYGYTF. The chain carries TRBV28 and TRBJ1-2; D call uncertain. Germline lookup yields CDR1 MDHEN and CDR2 SYDVKM. V lost 3 bases to trimming and J lost 5 bases, with 10 bases between them. The CDR3 consists of 13 residues.

The chain combines TRBV30 with TRBJ2-3; 7 nucleotides line up with TRBD1. CDR1 is GTSNPN, CDR2 SVGIG, per germline (reference sequence). The CDR3 consists of 15 residues. J lost 1 base, V lost 2 bases, and 6 bases had no gene match. The CDR3 loop reads CAWSLTGTRTDTQYF. The DNA for the CDR3 is TGTGCCTGGAGTTTGACAGGGACCCGCACAGATACGCAGTATTTT.

This rearrangement joins TRBV4-1 to TRBJ1-1; D is possibly TRBD1 (6 bases). Germline V lookup: CDR1 MGHRA, CDR2 YSYEKL. The CDR3 is 12 residues long. V dropped 0 bases and J dropped 14 bases, with 13 bases sitting between them. CDR3 sequence reads: CASSQDSGVVFF. The CDR3 DNA sequence: TGCGCCAGCAGCCAAGACTCAGGGGTAGTCTTCTTT.

The count of this clone is one. The V call is TRBV4-2, the J call TRBJ1-3, with 12 bases fitting TRBD1. This CDR3 has 16 amino acids. In germline, CDR1 is LGHNA, CDR2 YNFKEQ. The ends lost 6 bases at V and 7 bases at J; junction bases unmatched: 10. CDR3 protein: CASSLQEGQGANTIYF. In DNA, the CDR3 is TGTGCCAGCAGTTTACAAGAGGGACAGGGGGCGAACACCATATATTTT.

A word on this clone: The sample holds other DNA sequences that translate to the same CDR3. The chain combines TRBV12-3 or TRBV12-4 with TRBJ1-2, with TRBD1 identical over 9 bases. Trimming removed 5 bases from V and 5 bases from J; junction bases left unmatched: 3. The CDR3 spans 13 residues. The CDR3 DNA sequence: TGTGCCAGCAGTGCCGGGACAGGGTATGGCTACACCTTC. Its protein is CASSAGTGYGYTF.

This clone has just a few counts. V and J are TRBV3-1 (or the pseudogene TRBV3-2) and TRBJ2-5; 8 nucleotides match TRBD2. Losses at the gene ends were 4 bases for V and 2 bases for J; bases not matched to a gene: 9. From germline, CDR1 is LGHDT and CDR2 YNNKEL (reference sequence). The CDR3 runs to 16 residues. Here the CDR3 DNA reads TGTGCCAGCAGCCTTCCGGGACTAGGGGGTCAAGAGACCCAGTACTTC. Encoded protein: CASSLPGLGGQETQYF.

The CDR3 region is CASHEGGGRPETQYF. DNA for the CDR3: TGTGCCTCACACGAGGGGGGGGGCCGGCCGGAGACCCAGTACTTC. The rearrangement uses TRBV2 and TRBJ2-5; D is perhaps TRBD2 (7 bases). This CDR3 comprises 15 residues. The germline V and J ends were trimmed by 11 bases and 5 bases, with 24 bases remaining between them. The germline CDR1 and CDR2 sequences are SNHLY and FYNNEI.

CDR3 residues: CASSAPLAGGLKGSDTQYF. CDR3 DNA sequence: TGTGCCAGCAGCGCCCCCCTAGCGGGGGGGCTTAAGGGGTCAGATACGCAGTATTTT. The chain uses TRBV9 and TRBJ2-3, with TRBD2 matching over 12 bases. The CDR3 is 19 amino acids. Germline lookup yields CDR1 SGDLS and CDR2 YYNGEE. The V gene end was trimmed by 3 bases and the J gene end by 4 bases; junction bases not matched to a gene: 15.

The chain is built from TRBV10-3 and TRBJ1-2; D possibly corresponds to TRBD1 (6 bases). This CDR3 spans 16 amino acids. V lost 3 bases, J lost 3 bases, and 17 bases lay in between. In germline, CDR1 is ENHRY, CDR2 SYGVKD. CDR3 sequence (DNA): TGTGCCATCAGTGATCCAGGGGCTGGCGTAGACTATGGCTACACCTTC. Protein product: CAISDPGAGVDYGYTF.

The chain links TRBV19 to TRBJ1-2; no clear D. Between the trimmed V and J ends, which lost 6 bases and 4 bases, there was a span of 18 bases. The CDR3 totals 15 residues. Germline CDR1 and CDR2: LNHDA and SQIVND (reference sequence). CDR3 sequence reads: CASSSAAGGPYGYTF. The CDR3 nucleotides read TGTGCCAGTAGCTCAGCGGCGGGTGGGCCCTATGGCTACACCTTC. The full variable domain, rest sourced from reference TRBV19 and TRBJ1-2, is DGGITQSPKYLFRKEGQNVTLSCEQNLNHDAMYWYRQDPGQGLRLIYYSQIVNDFQKGDIAEGYSVSREKKESFPLTVTSAQKNPTAFYLCASSSAAGGPYGYTFGSGTRLTVV.